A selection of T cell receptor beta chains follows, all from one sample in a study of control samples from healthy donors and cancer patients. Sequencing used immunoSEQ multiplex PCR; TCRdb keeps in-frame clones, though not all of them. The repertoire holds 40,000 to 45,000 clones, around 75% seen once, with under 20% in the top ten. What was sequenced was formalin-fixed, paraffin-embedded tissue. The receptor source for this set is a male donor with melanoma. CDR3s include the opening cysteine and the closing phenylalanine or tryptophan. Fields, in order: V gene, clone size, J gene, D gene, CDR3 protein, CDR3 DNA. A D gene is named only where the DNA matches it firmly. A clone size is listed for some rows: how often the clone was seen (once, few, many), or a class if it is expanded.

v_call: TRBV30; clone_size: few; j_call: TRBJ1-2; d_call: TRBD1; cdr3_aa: CAWSVLHRGTYGYTF; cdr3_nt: TGTGCCTGGAGTGTACTTCACAGGGGGACCTATGGCTACACCTTC
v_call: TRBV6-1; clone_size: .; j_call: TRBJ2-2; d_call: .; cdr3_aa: CASSETLATDTGELFF; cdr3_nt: TGTGCCAGCAGTGAAACGCTAGCGACTGACACCGGGGAGCTGTTTTTT
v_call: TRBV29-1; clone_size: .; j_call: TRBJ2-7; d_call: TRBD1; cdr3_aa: CSATKTGQGRGTYEQYF; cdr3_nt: TGCAGCGCAACAAAAACGGGACAGGGGAGAGGCACCTACGAGCAGTACTTC
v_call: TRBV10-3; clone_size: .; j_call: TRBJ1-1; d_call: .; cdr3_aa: CATNSWGNTEAFF; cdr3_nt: TGTGCCACGAATAGTTGGGGTAACACTGAAGCTTTCTTT
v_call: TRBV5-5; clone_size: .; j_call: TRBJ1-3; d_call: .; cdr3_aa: CASSFLIGASGNTIYF; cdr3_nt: TGTGCCAGCAGCTTTCTAATCGGCGCCTCTGGAAACACCATATATTTT
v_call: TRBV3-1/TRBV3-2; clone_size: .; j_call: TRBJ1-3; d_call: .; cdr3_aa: CASSPSGNTIYF; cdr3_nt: TGTGCCAGCAGCCCGAGCGGAAACACCATATATTTT
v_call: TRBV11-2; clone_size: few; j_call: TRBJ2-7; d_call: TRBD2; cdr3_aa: CASSLLSGKGPYEQYF; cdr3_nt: TGTGCCAGCAGCCTCCTTAGCGGGAAGGGGCCCTACGAGCAGTACTTC
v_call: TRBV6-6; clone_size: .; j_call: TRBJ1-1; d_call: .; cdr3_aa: CASSTQAGTEAFF; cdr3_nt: TGTGCCAGCAGTACACAGGCAGGCACTGAAGCTTTCTTT
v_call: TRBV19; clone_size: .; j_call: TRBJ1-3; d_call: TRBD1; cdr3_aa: CASSLPTGGSSGNTIYF; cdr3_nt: TGTGCCAGTAGTTTACCGACAGGGGGCTCTTCTGGAAACACCATATATTTT
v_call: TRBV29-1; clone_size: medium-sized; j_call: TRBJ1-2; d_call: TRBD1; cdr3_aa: CSVRQGSGYTF; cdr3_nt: TGCAGCGTTCGACAGGGCTCTGGCTACACCTTC
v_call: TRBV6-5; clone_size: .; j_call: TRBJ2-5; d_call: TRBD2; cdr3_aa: CASSYGPPGAGTAQYF; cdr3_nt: TGTGCCAGCAGTTACGGTCCGCCGGGAGCGGGGACGGCCCAGTACTTC
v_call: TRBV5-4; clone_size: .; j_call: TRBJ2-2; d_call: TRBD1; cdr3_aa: CASSGRQGPSAGELFF; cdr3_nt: TGTGCCAGCAGCGGTAGACAGGGCCCCAGCGCCGGGGAGCTGTTTTTT
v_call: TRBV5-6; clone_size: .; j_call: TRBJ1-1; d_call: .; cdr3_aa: CASSWGGIHTEAFF; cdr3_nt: TGTGCCAGCAGCTGGGGCGGTATCCACACTGAAGCTTTCTTT
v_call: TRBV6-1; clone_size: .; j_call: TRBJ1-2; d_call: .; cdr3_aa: CASSEGGTNYGYTF; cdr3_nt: TGTGCCAGCAGTGAAGGGGGTACTAACTATGGCTACACCTTC
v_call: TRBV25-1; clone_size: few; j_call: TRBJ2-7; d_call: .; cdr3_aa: CASSETSRVAYEQYF; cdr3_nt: TGTGCCAGCAGTGAAACGAGCAGGGTCGCCTACGAGCAGTACTTC
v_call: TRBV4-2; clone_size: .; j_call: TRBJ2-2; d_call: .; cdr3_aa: CASSQGGTNKRRGLFF; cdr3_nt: TGTGCCAGCAGCCAAGGCGGGACCAATAAAAGGAGAGGGCTGTTTTTT
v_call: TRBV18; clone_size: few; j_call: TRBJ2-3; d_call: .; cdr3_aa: CASSPTVADTQYF; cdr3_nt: TGTGCCAGCTCACCGACAGTGGCAGATACGCAGTATTTT
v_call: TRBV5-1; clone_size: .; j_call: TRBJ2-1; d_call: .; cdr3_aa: CASSFPGANEQFF; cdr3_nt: TGCGCCAGCAGCTTCCCGGGAGCGAATGAGCAATTCTTC
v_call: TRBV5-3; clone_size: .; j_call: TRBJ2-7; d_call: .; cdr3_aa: CARSPQRYF; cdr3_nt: TGTGCCAGAAGCCCTCAGCGGTACTTC
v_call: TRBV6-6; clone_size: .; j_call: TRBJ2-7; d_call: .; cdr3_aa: CASSTQGYEQYF; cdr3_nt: TGTGCCAGCAGTACACAGGGATACGAGCAGTACTTC
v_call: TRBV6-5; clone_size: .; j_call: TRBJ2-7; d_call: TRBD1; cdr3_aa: CASSSGDRLYEQYF; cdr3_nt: TGTGCCAGCAGTTCCGGGGACAGGCTCTACGAGCAGTACTTC
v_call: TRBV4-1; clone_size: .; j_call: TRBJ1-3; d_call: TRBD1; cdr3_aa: CASSQGQGGSFGNTIYF; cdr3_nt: TGCGCCAGCAGCCAAGGACAGGGAGGATCTTTTGGAAACACCATATATTTT
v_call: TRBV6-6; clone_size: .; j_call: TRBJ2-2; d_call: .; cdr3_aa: CASSERSGKNTGELFF; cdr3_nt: TGTGCCAGCAGCGAAAGGTCAGGGAAGAACACCGGGGAGCTGTTTTTT
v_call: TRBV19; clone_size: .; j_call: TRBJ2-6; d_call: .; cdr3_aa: CASSPGSLSLSGANVLTF; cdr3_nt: TGTGCCAGTAGTCCCGGTAGTCTCTCTTTAAGTGGGGCCAACGTCCTGACTTTC
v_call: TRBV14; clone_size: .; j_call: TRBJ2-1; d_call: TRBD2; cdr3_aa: CASSQASSGRTSGFF; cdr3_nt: TGTGCCAGCAGCCAAGCGTCTAGCGGAAGAACCTCGGGTTTCTTC
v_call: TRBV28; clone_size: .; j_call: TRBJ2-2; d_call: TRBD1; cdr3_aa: CASRQGAGAGELFF; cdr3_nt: TGTGCCAGCAGACAGGGGGCTGGCGCCGGGGAGCTGTTTTTT
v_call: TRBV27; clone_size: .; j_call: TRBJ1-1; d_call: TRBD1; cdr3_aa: CASSSRTGATRDTEAFF; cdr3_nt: TGTGCCAGCAGTTCTCGGACAGGGGCCACCCGGGACACTGAAGCTTTCTTT
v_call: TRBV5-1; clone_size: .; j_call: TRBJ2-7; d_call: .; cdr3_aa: CASSPDGISYEQYF; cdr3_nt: TGCGCCAGCAGCCCGGACGGAATCTCCTACGAGCAGTACTTC
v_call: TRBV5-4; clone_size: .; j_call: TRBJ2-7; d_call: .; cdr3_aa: CASSPPFGEQYF; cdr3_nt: TGTGCCAGCAGCCCCCCGTTTGGCGAGCAGTACTTC